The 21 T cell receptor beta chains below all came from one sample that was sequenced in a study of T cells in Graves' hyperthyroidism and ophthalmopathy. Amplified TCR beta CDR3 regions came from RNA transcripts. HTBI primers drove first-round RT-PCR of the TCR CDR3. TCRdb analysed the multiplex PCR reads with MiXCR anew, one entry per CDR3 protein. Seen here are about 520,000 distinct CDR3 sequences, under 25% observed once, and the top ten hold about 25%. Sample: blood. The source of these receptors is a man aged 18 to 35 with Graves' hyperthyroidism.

This CDR3 reads CATSTQGGNQPQHF. The DNA for the CDR3 is TGTGCCACCTCCACCCAGGGGGGCAATCAGCCCCAGCATTTT. This sequence joins TRBV24-1 and TRBJ1-5, with 7 bases aligning to TRBD1. There are 14 residues in the CDR3. Germline assignment: CDR1 KGHDR and CDR2 SFDVKD. V gave up 9 bases and J gave up 2 bases; unmatched junction bases: 6.

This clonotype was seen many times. CDR3 loop: CSASNRPPMNTEAFF. The CDR3 region has the DNA TGCAGTGCTAGTAACAGGCCCCCCATGAACACTGAAGCTTTCTTT. V and J are TRBV20-1 and TRBJ1-1, with TRBD1 as a possible D gene (5 bases). The V end lost 3 bases, the J end lost 0 bases, and 14 bases lay between the germline ends. Germline CDR1 reads DFQATT; CDR2 reads SNEGSKA (reference sequence). CDR3 size: 15 residues.

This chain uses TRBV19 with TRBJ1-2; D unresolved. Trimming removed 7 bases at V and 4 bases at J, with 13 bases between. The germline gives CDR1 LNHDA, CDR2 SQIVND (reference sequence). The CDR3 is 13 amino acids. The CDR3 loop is CASTTQEGYGYTF. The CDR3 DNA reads TGTGCCAGTACCACCCAGGAGGGCTATGGCTACACCTTC.

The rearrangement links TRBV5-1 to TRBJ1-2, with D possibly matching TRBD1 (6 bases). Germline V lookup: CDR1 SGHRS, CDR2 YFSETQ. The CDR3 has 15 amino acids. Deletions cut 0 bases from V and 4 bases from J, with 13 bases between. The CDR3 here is CASSLAPGASYGYTF. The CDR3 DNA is TGCGCCAGCAGCTTGGCCCCAGGGGCAAGCTATGGCTACACCTTC.

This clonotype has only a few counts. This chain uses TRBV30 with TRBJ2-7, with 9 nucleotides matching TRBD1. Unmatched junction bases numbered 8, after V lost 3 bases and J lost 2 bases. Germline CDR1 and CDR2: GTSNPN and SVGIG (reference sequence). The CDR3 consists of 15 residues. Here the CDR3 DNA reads TGTGCCTGGAGCTTACAGGGGGCGCAAACCTACGAGCAGTACTTC. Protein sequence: CAWSLQGAQTYEQYF.

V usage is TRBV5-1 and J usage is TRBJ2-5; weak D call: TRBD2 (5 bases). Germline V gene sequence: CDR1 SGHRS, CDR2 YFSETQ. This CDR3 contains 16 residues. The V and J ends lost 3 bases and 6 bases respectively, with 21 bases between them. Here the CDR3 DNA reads TGCGCCAGCAGCTCTGACCTTACCCCCGGGGTCCAGACCCAGTACTTC. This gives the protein CASSSDLTPGVQTQYF.

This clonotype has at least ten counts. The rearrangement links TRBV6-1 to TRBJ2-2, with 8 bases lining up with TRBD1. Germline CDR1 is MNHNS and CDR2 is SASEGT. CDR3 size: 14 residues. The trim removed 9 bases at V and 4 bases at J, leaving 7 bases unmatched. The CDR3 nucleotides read TGTGCCAGTCGGGATACAGGGGGCACCGGGGAGCTGTTTTTT. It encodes CASRDTGGTGELFF.

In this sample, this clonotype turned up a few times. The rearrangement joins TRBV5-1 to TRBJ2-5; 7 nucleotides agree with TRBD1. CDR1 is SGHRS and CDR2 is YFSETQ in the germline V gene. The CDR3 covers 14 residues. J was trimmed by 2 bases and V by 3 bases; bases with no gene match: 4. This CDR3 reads CASSWDRVQETQYF. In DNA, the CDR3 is TGCGCCAGCAGCTGGGACAGAGTGCAAGAGACCCAGTACTTC.

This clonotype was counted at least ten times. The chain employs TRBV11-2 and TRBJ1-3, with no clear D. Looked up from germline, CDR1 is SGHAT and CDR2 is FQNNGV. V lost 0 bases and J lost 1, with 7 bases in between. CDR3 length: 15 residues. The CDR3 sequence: CASSLDGLSGNTIYF. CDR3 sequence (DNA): TGTGCCAGCAGCTTAGACGGGCTTTCTGGAAACACCATATATTTT.

In nucleotides, the CDR3 is TGTGCCAGCAGTCGACAGGGGACCTTAGACTATGGCTACACCTTC. Its protein is CASSRQGTLDYGYTF. V gene TRBV12-3 or TRBV12-4 combines with J gene TRBJ1-2, with 8 bases identical to TRBD1. CDR3 length: 15 amino acids. V gave up 5 bases and J gave up 3 bases; unmatched junction bases: 8.

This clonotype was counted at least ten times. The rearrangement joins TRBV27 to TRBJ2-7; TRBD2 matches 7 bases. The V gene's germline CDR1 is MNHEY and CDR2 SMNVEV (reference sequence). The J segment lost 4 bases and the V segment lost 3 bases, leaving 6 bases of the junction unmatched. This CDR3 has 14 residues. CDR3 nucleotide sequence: TGTGCCAGCAGTTTGGGGGGGACGGAGTACGAGCAGTACTTC. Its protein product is CASSLGGTEYEQYF.

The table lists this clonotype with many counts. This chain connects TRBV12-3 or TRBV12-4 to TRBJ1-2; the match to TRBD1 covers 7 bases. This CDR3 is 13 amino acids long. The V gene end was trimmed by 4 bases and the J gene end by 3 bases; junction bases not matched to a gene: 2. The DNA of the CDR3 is TGTGCCAGCAGTTCCGACAGGGACTATGGCTACACCTTC. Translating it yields CASSSDRDYGYTF.

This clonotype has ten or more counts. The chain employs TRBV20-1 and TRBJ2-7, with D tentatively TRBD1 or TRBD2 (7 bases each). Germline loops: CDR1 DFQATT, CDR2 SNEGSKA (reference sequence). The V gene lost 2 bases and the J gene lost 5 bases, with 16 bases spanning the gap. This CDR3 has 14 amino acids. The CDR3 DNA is TGCAGTGCTAGATCGGGGAGGGGGCTTAACGAGCAGTACTTC. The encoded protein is CSARSGRGLNEQYF.

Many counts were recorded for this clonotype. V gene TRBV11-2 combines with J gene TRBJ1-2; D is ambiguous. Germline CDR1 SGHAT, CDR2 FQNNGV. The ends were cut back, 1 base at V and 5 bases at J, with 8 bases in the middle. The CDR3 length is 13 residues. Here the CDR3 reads CASSLGPTYGYTF. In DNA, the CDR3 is TGTGCCAGCAGCTTAGGCCCCACGTATGGCTACACCTTC.

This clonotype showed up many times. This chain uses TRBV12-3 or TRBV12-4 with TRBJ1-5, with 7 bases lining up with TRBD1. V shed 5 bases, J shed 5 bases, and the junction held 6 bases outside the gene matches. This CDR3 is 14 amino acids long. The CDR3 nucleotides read TGTGCCAGCAGTCCTCGGGACAGAGATCAGCCCCAGCATTTT. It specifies CASSPRDRDQPQHF.

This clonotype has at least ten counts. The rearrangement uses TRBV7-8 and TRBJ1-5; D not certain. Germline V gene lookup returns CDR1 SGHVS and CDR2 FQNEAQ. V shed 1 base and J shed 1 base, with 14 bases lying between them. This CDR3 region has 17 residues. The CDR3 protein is CASSLGVAELSNQPQHF. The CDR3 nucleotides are TGTGCCAGCAGCTTAGGAGTAGCGGAGCTCAGCAATCAGCCCCAGCATTTT.

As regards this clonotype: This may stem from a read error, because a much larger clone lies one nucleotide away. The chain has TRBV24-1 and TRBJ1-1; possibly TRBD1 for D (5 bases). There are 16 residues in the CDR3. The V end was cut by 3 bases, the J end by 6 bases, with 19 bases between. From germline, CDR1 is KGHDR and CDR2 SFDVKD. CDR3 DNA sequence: TGTGCCACCAGTGATCGCCCCCCCCACGGGGACTCTGAAGCTTTCTTT. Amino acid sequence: CATSDRPPHGDSEAFF.

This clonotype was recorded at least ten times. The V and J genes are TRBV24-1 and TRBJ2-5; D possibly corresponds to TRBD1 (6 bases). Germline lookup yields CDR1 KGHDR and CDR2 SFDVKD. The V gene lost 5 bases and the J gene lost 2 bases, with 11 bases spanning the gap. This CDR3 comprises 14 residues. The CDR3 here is CATSVGGHQETQYF. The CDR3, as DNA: TGTGCCACCAGTGTAGGGGGACATCAAGAGACCCAGTACTTC.

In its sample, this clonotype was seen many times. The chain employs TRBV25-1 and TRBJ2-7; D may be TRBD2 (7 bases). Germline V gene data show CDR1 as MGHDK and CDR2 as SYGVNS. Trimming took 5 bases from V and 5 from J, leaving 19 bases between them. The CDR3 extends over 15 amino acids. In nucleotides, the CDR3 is TGTGCCAGCAGTCCGAGGGGGGGCGAAGTCGACGAGCAGTACTTC. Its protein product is CASSPRGGEVDEQYF.

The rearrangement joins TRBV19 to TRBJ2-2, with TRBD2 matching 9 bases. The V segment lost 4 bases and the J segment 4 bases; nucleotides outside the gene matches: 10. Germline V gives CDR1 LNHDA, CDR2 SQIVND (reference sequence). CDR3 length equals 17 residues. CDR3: CASSRLSGGASTGELFF. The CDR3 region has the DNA TGTGCCAGTAGTAGGCTTAGCGGGGGAGCGAGCACCGGGGAGCTGTTTTTT.

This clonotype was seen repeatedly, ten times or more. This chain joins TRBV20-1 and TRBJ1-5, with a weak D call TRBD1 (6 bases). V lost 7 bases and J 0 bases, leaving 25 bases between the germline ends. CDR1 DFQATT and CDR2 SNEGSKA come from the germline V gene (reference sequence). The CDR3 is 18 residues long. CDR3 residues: CSVSSGTPSRYSNQPQHF. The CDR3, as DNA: TGCAGTGTCTCTTCTGGGACACCCTCAAGGTATAGCAATCAGCCCCAGCATTTT.